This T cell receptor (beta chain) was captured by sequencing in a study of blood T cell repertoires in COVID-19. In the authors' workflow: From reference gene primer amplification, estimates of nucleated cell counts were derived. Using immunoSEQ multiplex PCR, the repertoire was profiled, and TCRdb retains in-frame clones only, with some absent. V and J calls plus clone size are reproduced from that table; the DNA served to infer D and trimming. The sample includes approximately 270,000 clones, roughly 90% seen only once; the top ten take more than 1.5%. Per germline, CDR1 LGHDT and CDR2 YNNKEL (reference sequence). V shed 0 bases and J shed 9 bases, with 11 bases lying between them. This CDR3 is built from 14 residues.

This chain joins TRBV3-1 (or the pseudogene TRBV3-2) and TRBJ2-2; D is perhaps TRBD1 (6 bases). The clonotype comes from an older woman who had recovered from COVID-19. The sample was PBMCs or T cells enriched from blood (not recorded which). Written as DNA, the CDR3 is TGTGCCAGCAGCCAAGATTCCGGGACAAGGGAGCTGTTTTTT. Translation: CASSQDSGTRELFF.